The TCR beta chain described here comes from a study of shared clonotypes between healthy human individuals. The data were produced by immunoSEQ multiplex PCR, yet TCRdb's version contains in-frame clones alone and is incomplete. The sample lists approximately 1.5 million clones; around 98.5% were seen once. CDR1 and CDR2 (germline): SGHRS, YFSETQ. This CDR3 contains 15 residues. Germline trimming cut 0 bases from V and 3 bases from J; bases unmatched to any gene: 5. J is TRBJ1-2 and V is TRBV5-1; 7 positions match TRBD1. The sample comprised naive CD4+ T cells sorted from blood. Subset defined: CD45RA+ positively selected. This TCR derives from a man younger than 45 in good health. CDR3 sequence: CASSLGQGNDYGYTF. The CDR3 DNA is TGCGCCAGCAGCTTGGGACAGGGAAACGACTATGGCTACACCTTC.